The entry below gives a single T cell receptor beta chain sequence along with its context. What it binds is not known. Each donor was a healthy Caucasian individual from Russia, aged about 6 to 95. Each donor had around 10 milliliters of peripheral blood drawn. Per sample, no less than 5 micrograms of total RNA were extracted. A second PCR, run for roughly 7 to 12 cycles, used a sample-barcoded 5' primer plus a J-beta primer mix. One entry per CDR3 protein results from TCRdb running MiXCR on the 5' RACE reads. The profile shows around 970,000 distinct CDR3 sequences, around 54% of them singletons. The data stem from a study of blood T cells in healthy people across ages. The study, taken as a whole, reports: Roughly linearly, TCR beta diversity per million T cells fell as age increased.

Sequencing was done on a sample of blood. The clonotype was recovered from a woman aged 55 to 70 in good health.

The CDR3 loop reads CASKGGLAGETQYF. Written as DNA, the CDR3 is TGTGCCAGCAAGGGGGGTCTAGCGGGAGAGACCCAGTACTTC. V usage is TRBV2 and J usage is TRBJ2-4; TRBD2 aligns across 8 bases. The tail of the sequence fits TRBJ2-5 better, so the J call may be wrong. From germline, CDR1 is SNHLY and CDR2 FYNNEI. This CDR3 contains 14 residues.